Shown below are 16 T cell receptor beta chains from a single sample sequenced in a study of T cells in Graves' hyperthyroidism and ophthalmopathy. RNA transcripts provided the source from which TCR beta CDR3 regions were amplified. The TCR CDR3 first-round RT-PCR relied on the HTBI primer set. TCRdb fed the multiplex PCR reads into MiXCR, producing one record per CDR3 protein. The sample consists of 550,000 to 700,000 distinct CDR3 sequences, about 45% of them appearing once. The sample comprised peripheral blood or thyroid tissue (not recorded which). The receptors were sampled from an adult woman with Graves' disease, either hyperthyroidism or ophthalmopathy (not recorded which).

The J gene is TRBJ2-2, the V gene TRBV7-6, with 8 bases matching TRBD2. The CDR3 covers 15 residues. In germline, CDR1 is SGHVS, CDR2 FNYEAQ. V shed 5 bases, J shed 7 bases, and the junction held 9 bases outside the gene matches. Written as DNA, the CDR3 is TGTGCCAGCAGCCCGACCGGGGGGGTTGGCGGGGAGCTGTTTTTT. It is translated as CASSPTGGVGGELFF.

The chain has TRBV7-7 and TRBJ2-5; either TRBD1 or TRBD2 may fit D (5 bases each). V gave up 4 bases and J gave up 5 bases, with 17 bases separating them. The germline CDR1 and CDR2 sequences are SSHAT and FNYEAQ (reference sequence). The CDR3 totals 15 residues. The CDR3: CASSSGLQPRETQYF. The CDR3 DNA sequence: TGTGCCAGCAGCTCGGGGCTGCAACCCCGGGAGACCCAGTACTTC.

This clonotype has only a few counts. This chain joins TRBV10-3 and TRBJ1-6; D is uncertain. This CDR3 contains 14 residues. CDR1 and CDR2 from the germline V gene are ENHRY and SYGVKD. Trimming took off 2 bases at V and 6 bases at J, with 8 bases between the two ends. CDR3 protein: CAISEPTSNSPLHF. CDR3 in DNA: TGTGCCATCAGTGAGCCGACGAGTAATTCACCCCTCCACTTT.

Here the CDR3 reads CASSLTSKNTGELFF. The CDR3 nucleotides are TGTGCCAGCAGCTTAACTAGTAAGAACACCGGGGAGCTGTTTTTT. The chain has TRBV7-3 and TRBJ2-2; D gene ambiguous. This CDR3 comprises 15 residues. The germline V gene encodes CDR1 SGHTA and CDR2 FQGTGA. With 0 bases removed from V and 1 base from J, the gap between germline ends came to 6 bases.

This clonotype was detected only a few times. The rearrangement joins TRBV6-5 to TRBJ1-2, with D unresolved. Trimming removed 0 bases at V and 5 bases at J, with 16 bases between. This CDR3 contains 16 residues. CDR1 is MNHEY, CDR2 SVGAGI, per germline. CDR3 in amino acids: CASSYSSNPRYYGYTF. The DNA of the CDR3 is TGTGCCAGCAGTTACTCTAGCAACCCCCGATATTATGGCTACACCTTC.

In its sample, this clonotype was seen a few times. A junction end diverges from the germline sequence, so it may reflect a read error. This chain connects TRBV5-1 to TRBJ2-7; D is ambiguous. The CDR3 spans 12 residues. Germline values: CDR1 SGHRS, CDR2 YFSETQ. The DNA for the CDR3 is TGCGCCGGCAGCTTGGATGGAAACGAGCAGTACTTC. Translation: CAGSLDGNEQYF. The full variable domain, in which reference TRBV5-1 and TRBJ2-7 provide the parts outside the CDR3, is KAGVTQTPRYLIKTRGQQVTLSCSPISGHRSVSWYQQTPGQGLQFLFEYFSETQRNKGNFPGRFSGRQFSNSRSEMNVSTLELGDSALYLCAGSLDGNEQYFGPGTRLTVT.

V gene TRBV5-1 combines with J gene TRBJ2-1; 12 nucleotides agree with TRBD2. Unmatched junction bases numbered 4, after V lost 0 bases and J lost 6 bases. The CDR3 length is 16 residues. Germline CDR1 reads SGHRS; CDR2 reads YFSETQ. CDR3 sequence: CASSLETSGSFNEQFF. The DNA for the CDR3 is TGCGCCAGCAGCTTGGAGACTAGCGGGAGTTTCAATGAGCAGTTCTTC.

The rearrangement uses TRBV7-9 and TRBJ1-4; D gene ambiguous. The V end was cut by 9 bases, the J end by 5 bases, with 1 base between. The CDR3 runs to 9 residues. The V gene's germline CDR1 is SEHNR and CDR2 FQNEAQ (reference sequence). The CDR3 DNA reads TGTGCCAGGAATGAAAAACTGTTTTTT. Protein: CARNEKLFF.

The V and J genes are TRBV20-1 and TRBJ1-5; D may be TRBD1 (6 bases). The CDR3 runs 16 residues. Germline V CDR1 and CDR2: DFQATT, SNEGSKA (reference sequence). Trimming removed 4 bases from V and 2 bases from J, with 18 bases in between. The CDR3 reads CSANPGGGGRNQPQHF. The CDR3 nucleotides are TGCAGTGCTAACCCTGGGGGGGGGGGCCGCAATCAGCCCCAGCATTTT.

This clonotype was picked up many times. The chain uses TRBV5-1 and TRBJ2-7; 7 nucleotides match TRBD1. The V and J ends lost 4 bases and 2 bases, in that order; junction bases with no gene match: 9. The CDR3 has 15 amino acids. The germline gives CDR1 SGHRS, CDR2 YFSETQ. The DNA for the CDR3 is TGCGCCAGCAGCCGCGAGGGGGCTATGACCTACGAGCAGTACTTC. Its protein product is CASSREGAMTYEQYF.

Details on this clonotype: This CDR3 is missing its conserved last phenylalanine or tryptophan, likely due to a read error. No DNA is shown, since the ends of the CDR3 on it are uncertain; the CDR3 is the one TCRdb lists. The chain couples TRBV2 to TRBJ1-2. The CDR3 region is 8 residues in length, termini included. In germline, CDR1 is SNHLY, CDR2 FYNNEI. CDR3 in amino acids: CASSDTAE.

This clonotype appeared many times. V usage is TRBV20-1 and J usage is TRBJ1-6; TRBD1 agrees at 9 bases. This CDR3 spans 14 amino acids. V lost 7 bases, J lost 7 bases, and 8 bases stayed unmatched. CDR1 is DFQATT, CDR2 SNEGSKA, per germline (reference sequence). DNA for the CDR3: TGCAGTGTTAATGGGGACAGGGACAATTCACCCCTCCACTTT. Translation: CSVNGDRDNSPLHF.

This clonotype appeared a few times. The CDR3: CASSLQIHRSSYEQYF. For the CDR3, the DNA is TGTGCCAGCAGTTTACAAATACATAGGAGCTCCTACGAGCAGTACTTC. The chain couples TRBV28 to TRBJ2-7; no reliable D call. Trimming shortened V by 2 bases and J by 0 bases, and 14 bases separated the two germline ends. CDR1 and CDR2 (germline): MDHEN, SYDVKM. The CDR3 consists of 16 residues.

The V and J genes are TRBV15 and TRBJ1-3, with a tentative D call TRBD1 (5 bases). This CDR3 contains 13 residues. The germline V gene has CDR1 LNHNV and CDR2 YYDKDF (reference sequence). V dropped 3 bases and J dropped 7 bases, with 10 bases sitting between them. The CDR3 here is CATSRGDANTIYF. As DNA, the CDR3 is TGTGCCACCAGCAGGGGGGACGCGAACACCATATATTTT.

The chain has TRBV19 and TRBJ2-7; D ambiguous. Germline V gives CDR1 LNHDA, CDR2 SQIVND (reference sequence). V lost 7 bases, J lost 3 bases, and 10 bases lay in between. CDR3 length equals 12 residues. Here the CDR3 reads CASTADGYEQYF. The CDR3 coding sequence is TGTGCCAGTACCGCTGACGGCTACGAGCAGTACTTC. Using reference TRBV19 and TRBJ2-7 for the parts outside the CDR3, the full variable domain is DGGITQSPKYLFRKEGQNVTLSCEQNLNHDAMYWYRQDPGQGLRLIYYSQIVNDFQKGDIAEGYSVSREKKESFPLTVTSAQKNPTAFYLCASTADGYEQYFGPGTRLTVT.

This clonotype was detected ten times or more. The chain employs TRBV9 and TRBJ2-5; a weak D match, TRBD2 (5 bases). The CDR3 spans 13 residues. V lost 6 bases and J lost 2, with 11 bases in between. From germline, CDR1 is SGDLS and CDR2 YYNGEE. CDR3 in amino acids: CASTPGLQETQYF. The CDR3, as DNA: TGTGCCAGCACCCCCGGACTTCAAGAGACCCAGTACTTC. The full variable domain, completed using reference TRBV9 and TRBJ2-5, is DSGVTQTPKHLITATGQRVTLRCSPRSGDLSVYWYQQSLDQGLQFLIQYYNGEERAKGNILERFSAQQFPDLHSELNLSSLELGDSALYFCASTPGLQETQYFGPGTRLLVL.